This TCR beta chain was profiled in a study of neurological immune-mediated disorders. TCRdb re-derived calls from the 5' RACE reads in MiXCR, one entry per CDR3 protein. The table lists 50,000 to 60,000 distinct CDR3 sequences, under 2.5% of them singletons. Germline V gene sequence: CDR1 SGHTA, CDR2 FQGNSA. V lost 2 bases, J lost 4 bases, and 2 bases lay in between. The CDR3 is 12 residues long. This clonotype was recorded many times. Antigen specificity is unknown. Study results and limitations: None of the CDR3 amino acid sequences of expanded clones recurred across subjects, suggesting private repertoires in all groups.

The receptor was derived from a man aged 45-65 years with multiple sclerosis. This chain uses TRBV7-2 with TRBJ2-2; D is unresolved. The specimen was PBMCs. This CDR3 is CASSLFTGELFF. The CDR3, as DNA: TGTGCCAGCAGCTTATTCACCGGGGAGCTGTTTTTT. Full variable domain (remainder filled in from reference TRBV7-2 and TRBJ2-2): GAGVSQSPSNKVTEKGKDVELRCDPISGHTALYWYRQSLGQGLEFLIYFQGNSAPDKSGLPSDRFSAERTGGSVSTLTIQRTQQEDSAVYLCASSLFTGELFFGEGSRLTVL.